The 18 T cell receptor beta chains reported below all come from one sample, sequenced in a study of blood T cell repertoires in COVID-19. The data were produced by immunoSEQ multiplex PCR, yet TCRdb's version contains in-frame clones alone and is incomplete. Of roughly 230,000 clones in the sample, around 83% were seen once. What was sequenced was PBMCs or T cells enriched from blood (not recorded which). These receptors all come from a woman aged 50 to 60 who had been exposed to COVID-19.

The DNA of the CDR3 is TGTGCCGCCCGGTCCGGGGGACTTAATGAAAAACTGTTTTTT. It translates to CAARSGGLNEKLFF. The chain combines TRBV10-3 with TRBJ1-4; maybe TRBD1 (5 bases). This CDR3 is built from 14 residues. Germline V gives CDR1 ENHRY, CDR2 SYGVKD. Trimming removed 11 bases at V and 4 bases at J, with 17 bases between.

The chain couples TRBV5-1 to TRBJ2-5; D perhaps matches TRBD1 (6 bases). Germline assignment: CDR1 SGHRS and CDR2 YFSETQ. The CDR3 runs 16 residues. Trimming cost V 0 bases and J 4 bases, with 16 bases left between them. CDR3 in amino acids: CASSLASQGKGETQYF. CDR3 in DNA: TGCGCCAGCAGCTTGGCCTCGCAGGGGAAAGGAGAGACCCAGTACTTC. Full variable domain (outside the CDR3, taken from reference TRBV5-1 and TRBJ2-5): KAGVTQTPRYLIKTRGQQVTLSCSPISGHRSVSWYQQTPGQGLQFLFEYFSETQRNKGNFPGRFSGRQFSNSRSEMNVSTLELGDSALYLCASSLASQGKGETQYFGPGTRLLVL.

The rearrangement uses TRBV10-3 and TRBJ1-2, with 7 bases identical to TRBD1. Looked up from germline, CDR1 is ENHRY and CDR2 is SYGVKD. CDR3 length: 15 residues. V dropped 3 bases and J dropped 1; count of bases not matched to a gene: 5. The CDR3 loop is CAISEQGLHNYGYTF. The CDR3, as DNA: TGTGCCATCAGTGAACAGGGGCTTCATAACTATGGCTACACCTTC.

This clone was detected a few times. The chain has TRBV6-4 and TRBJ1-1, with D perhaps TRBD1 (6 bases). This CDR3 comprises 13 residues. Germline V lookup: CDR1 MRHNA, CDR2 SNTAGT. V lost 9 bases and J 3 bases, leaving 14 bases between the germline ends. This CDR3 is CASSSKGDTEAFF. In nucleotides, the CDR3 is TGTGCCAGTTCCTCGAAGGGGGACACTGAAGCTTTCTTT.

This clone was recorded only once. The chain joins TRBV19 to TRBJ1-1; D might be TRBD1 (6 bases). Trimming cost V 3 bases and J 4 bases, with 15 bases left between them. Germline values: CDR1 LNHDA, CDR2 SQIVND (reference sequence). The CDR3 has 15 residues. CDR3 residues: CASSMGTRGSTEAFF. In DNA, the CDR3 is TGTGCCAGTAGTATGGGGACACGCGGGAGCACTGAAGCTTTCTTT.

This clone was detected only a few times. The chain carries TRBV6-5 and TRBJ1-2, with TRBD1 as a possible D gene (6 bases). The germline V gene has CDR1 MNHEY and CDR2 SVGAGI. The CDR3 has 15 amino acids. V was trimmed by 8 bases and J by 4 bases, leaving 20 bases between them. In DNA, the CDR3 is TGTGCCAGCCACCGCGGGGGGGCACAGGGCTATGGCTACACCTTC. This gives the protein CASHRGGAQGYGYTF.

The genes are TRBV7-2 and TRBJ2-2; TRBD2 matches at 8 bases. Germline V lookup: CDR1 SGHTA, CDR2 FQGNSA. J was trimmed by 6 bases and V by 2 bases; bases with no gene match: 8. The CDR3 extends over 16 amino acids. The CDR3 loop is CASSLLSGGQAGELFF. The CDR3 bases are TGTGCCAGCAGCTTACTGTCGGGGGGGCAGGCCGGGGAGCTGTTTTTT.

V gene TRBV2 combines with J gene TRBJ2-2; D ambiguous. The CDR3 is 12 amino acids. V dropped 7 bases and J dropped 6 bases, with 9 bases sitting between them. Per the germline V gene, CDR1 is SNHLY and CDR2 is FYNNEI. The DNA of the CDR3 is TGTGCCAGCATAAGTCTACCCGGGGAGCTGTTTTTT. Translating it yields CASISLPGELFF.

In its sample, this clone was seen once. The chain combines TRBV5-5 with TRBJ2-5, with D tentatively TRBD1 (7 bases). Germline V gene lookup returns CDR1 SGHKS and CDR2 YYEKEE (reference sequence). The CDR3 is made up of 12 amino acids. V lost 2 bases and J lost 7, with 9 bases in between. The CDR3 DNA sequence: TGTGCCAGCAGCTTCCAGGGGGGGACCCAGTACTTC. Its protein product is CASSFQGGTQYF.

This clone appeared once. The V and J genes are TRBV11-2 and TRBJ1-2, with TRBD1 matching 10 bases. CDR1 and CDR2 (germline): SGHAT, FQNNGV. Trimming removed 7 bases from V and 8 bases from J; junction bases left unmatched: 13. The CDR3 length is 15 residues. In DNA, the CDR3 is TGTGCCAGCACCCAAGACCTGGACAGGGGGGAAGGCTACACCTTC. This gives the protein CASTQDLDRGEGYTF.

This chain links TRBV7-6 with TRBJ2-7, with D possibly being TRBD2 (6 bases). V was shortened by 2 bases and J by 0 bases, with 11 bases between the two germline ends. CDR1 is SGHVS, CDR2 FNYEAQ, per germline. The CDR3 has 15 amino acids. The DNA of the CDR3 is TGTGCCAGCAGCTTAACCATGGGGGGCTCCTACGAGCAGTACTTC. Translated, it gives CASSLTMGGSYEQYF. Variable domain in full (rest from reference TRBV7-6 and TRBJ2-7): GAGVSQSPRYKVTKRGQDVALRCDPISGHVSLYWYRQALGQGPEFLTYFNYEAQQDKSGLPNDRFSAERPEGSISTLTIQRTEQRDSAMYRCASSLTMGGSYEQYFGPGTRLTVT.

V gene TRBV19 combines with J gene TRBJ2-5, with D hard to call. This CDR3 region has 14 residues. V was trimmed by 3 bases and J by 4 bases, leaving 12 bases between them. CDR1 and CDR2 (germline): LNHDA, SQIVND (reference sequence). In DNA form, the CDR3 reads TGTGCCAGTAGTATTTTCCCAGGCCTAGAGACCCAGTACTTC. Translated: CASSIFPGLETQYF.

The chain has TRBV7-9 and TRBJ2-3; tentatively, D is TRBD2 (6 bases). Germline assignment: CDR1 SEHNR and CDR2 FQNEAQ (reference sequence). The V end was cut by 5 bases, the J end by 2 bases, with 11 bases between. The CDR3 totals 14 residues. The CDR3 spells CASSPEGPTDTQYF. For the CDR3, the DNA is TGTGCCAGCAGCCCGGAGGGCCCCACAGATACGCAGTATTTT.

The chain couples TRBV21-1 to TRBJ2-5; the listed D gene, TRBD2, was not tested against the DNA. TRBV21-1 has pseudogene status. The CDR3 length is 12 residues. CDR3 coding DNA: TGTGCCACCCGGGGGTCTCAAGAGACCCAGTACTTC. Amino acids: CATRGSQETQYF.

The chain combines TRBV14 with TRBJ1-6; D is perhaps TRBD1 (5 bases). V was pared by 5 bases and J by 7 bases, with 15 bases between. This CDR3 has 15 amino acids. Germline V CDR1 and CDR2: SGHDN, FVKESK. This CDR3 is CASSEWAGLNSPLHF. DNA of the CDR3: TGTGCCAGCAGCGAGTGGGCGGGGCTGAATTCACCCCTCCACTTT. Based on the CDR3 plus reference TRBV14 and TRBJ1-6, the full variable domain is EAGVTQFPSHSVIEKGQTVTLRCDPISGHDNLYWYRRVMGKEIKFLLHFVKESKQDESGMPNNRFLAERTGGTYSTLKVQPAELEDSGVYFCASSEWAGLNSPLHFGNGTRLTVT.

The CDR3 nucleotides read TGTGCCAGTACCCCCGGGGACAGGGTTGGGGTCCATCAGCCCCAGCATTTT. This gives the protein CASTPGDRVGVHQPQHF. This sequence joins TRBV19 and TRBJ1-5; TRBD1 aligns across 9 bases. The CDR3 has 17 amino acids. V shed 7 bases, J shed 5 bases, and the junction held 15 bases outside the gene matches. The V gene's germline CDR1 is LNHDA and CDR2 SQIVND (reference sequence).

Here the CDR3 DNA reads TGCGCCAGCAGTCAGGGGTACGGGGAGCTGTTTTTT. It yields the protein CASSQGYGELFF. The genes are TRBV10-2 and TRBJ2-2, with D possibly matching TRBD1 (6 bases). CDR3 length: 12 residues. Germline values: CDR1 WSHSY, CDR2 SAAADI. The V and J ends lost 5 bases and 7 bases respectively, with 8 bases between them.

The chain uses TRBV14 and TRBJ1-1, with 8 bases aligning to TRBD1. Trimming removed 4 bases from V and 1 base from J; junction bases left unmatched: 5. The CDR3 is 15 amino acids. Germline CDR1 SGHDN, CDR2 FVKESK. CDR3 DNA: TGTGCCAGCAGCCCCGACAGGGGACGGAACACTGAAGCTTTCTTT. The encoded protein is CASSPDRGRNTEAFF.